These 25 T cell receptor beta chains share one sample of origin, sequenced in a study of CD8+ T cells in alopecia areata. Extracted from the samples, RNA was reverse transcribed into cDNA to serve as the sequencing template. Some clones are missing from TCRdb's copy, which holds only in-frame ones; the method was immunoSEQ multiplex PCR. The data contain some 170,000 clones, about 72% of them singletons. The sequenced sample was CD8+ T cells sorted from blood, obtained at week 0. All receptors derive from a human donor with alopecia areata.

The V call is TRBV20-1, the J call TRBJ2-1; D not certain. Germline V lookup: CDR1 DFQATT, CDR2 SNEGSKA (reference sequence). The length of the CDR3 is 11 residues. V was clipped by 2 bases and J by 3 bases, with 2 bases between them. CDR3 region: CSARFYNEQFF. The CDR3, as DNA: TGCAGTGCTAGATTCTACAATGAGCAGTTCTTC.

This sequence joins TRBV2 and TRBJ2-5, with a tentative D call TRBD1 (6 bases). This CDR3 has 14 amino acids. Trimming pared 7 bases from V and 5 bases from J, leaving 17 bases between. The germline gives CDR1 SNHLY, CDR2 FYNNEI. CDR3: CASTGTNPPETQYF. CDR3 sequence (DNA): TGTGCCAGCACAGGGACAAACCCTCCTGAGACCCAGTACTTC. The full variable domain, completed using reference TRBV2 and TRBJ2-5, is EPEVTQTPSHQVTQMGQEVILRCVPISNHLYFYWYRQILGQKVEFLVSFYNNEISEKSEIFDDQFSVERPDGSNFTLKIRSTKLEDSAMYFCASTGTNPPETQYFGPGTRLLVL.

The chain couples TRBV29-1 to TRBJ1-6, with D perhaps matching TRBD1 (5 bases). The CDR3 length is 14 residues. The ends were cut back, 6 bases at V and 7 bases at J, with 16 bases in the middle. CDR1 is SQVTM and CDR2 is ANQGSEA in the germline V gene. The chain's CDR3 is CSVLTRDVNSPLHF. CDR3 nucleotides: TGCAGCGTCCTCACTAGGGACGTAAATTCACCCCTCCACTTT.

The chain uses TRBV27 and TRBJ2-2, with 9 positions matching TRBD1. CDR1 and CDR2 (germline): MNHEY, SMNVEV (reference sequence). This CDR3 has 14 amino acids. Trimming took 5 bases from V and 5 from J; bases not matched to a gene: 3. This chain's CDR3 is CASSPGQGTGELFF. CDR3 bases: TGTGCCAGCAGTCCGGGACAGGGTACCGGGGAGCTGTTTTTT.

The rearrangement joins TRBV5-6 to TRBJ1-1, with unresolved D. V was pared by 3 bases and J by 4 bases, with 10 bases between. The CDR3 has 13 residues. Germline V gene data show CDR1 as SGHDT and CDR2 as YYEEEE. In nucleotides, the CDR3 is TGTGCCAGCAGCTGGGGAGTTGGCACTGAAGCTTTCTTT. Protein product: CASSWGVGTEAFF.

The gene calls are TRBV7-9 and TRBJ2-5; no clear D. The CDR3 has 11 amino acids. The germline V gene encodes CDR1 SEHNR and CDR2 FQNEAQ (reference sequence). V was clipped by 5 bases and J by 0 bases, with 1 base between them. The CDR3 spells CASSHQETQYF. As DNA, the CDR3 is TGTGCCAGCAGCCACCAAGAGACCCAGTACTTC. The full variable domain, completed using reference TRBV7-9 and TRBJ2-5, is DTGVSQNPRHKITKRGQNVTFRCDPISEHNRLYWYRQTLGQGPEFLTYFQNEAQLEKSRLLSDRFSAERPKGSFSTLEIQRTEQGDSAMYLCASSHQETQYFGPGTRLLVL.

The chain joins TRBV27 to TRBJ2-1; 10 bases fit TRBD2. Germline V gene sequence: CDR1 MNHEY, CDR2 SMNVEV (reference sequence). V shed 2 bases and J 6 bases; nucleotides not matched to a gene: 4. This CDR3 is 15 amino acids long. The CDR3 region is CASSLLAGAGNEQFF. The CDR3 coding sequence is TGTGCCAGCAGTTTACTAGCGGGGGCGGGCAATGAGCAGTTCTTC.

The chain couples TRBV7-9 to TRBJ2-3, with TRBD2 as a possible D gene (6 bases). Germline assignment: CDR1 SEHNR and CDR2 FQNEAQ (reference sequence). The CDR3 extends over 16 amino acids. Trimming shortened V by 2 bases and J by 3 bases, and 15 bases separated the two germline ends. CDR3: CASSLSPTGETDTQYF. The CDR3 nucleotides are TGTGCCAGCAGCTTATCCCCGACGGGGGAGACAGATACGCAGTATTTT. Based on the CDR3 plus reference TRBV7-9 and TRBJ2-3, the full variable domain is DTGVSQNPRHKITKRGQNVTFRCDPISEHNRLYWYRQTLGQGPEFLTYFQNEAQLEKSRLLSDRFSAERPKGSFSTLEIQRTEQGDSAMYLCASSLSPTGETDTQYFGPGTRLTVL.

V gene TRBV6-5 combines with J gene TRBJ2-7; maybe TRBD1 (7 bases). The V gene lost 9 bases and the J gene lost 1 base, with 10 bases spanning the gap. The CDR3 is 12 amino acids. Germline assignment: CDR1 MNHEY and CDR2 SVGAGI. The CDR3 nucleotides are TGTGCCAGGGAGGGACAGTCCTACGAGCAGTACTTC. Translated: CAREGQSYEQYF.

This clone was detected a few times. The V and J genes are TRBV30 and TRBJ1-3; perhaps TRBD1 as D (5 bases). The CDR3 has 13 amino acids. CDR1 and CDR2 from the germline V gene are GTSNPN and SVGIG (reference sequence). V was shortened by 3 bases and J by 4 bases, with 10 bases between the two germline ends. The chain's CDR3 is CAWRKGYGNTIYF. The CDR3 coding sequence is TGTGCCTGGAGAAAGGGGTACGGAAACACCATATATTTT.

This clone has a single count. The chain uses TRBV29-1 and TRBJ1-2, with D unresolved. The CDR3 extends over 12 amino acids. V lost 4 bases, J lost 2 bases, and 8 bases lay in between. Per germline, CDR1 SQVTM and CDR2 ANQGSEA. CDR3: CSVGEGNYGYTF. The CDR3, as DNA: TGCAGCGTTGGGGAGGGCAACTATGGCTACACCTTC.

The J gene is TRBJ1-1, the V gene TRBV5-6; TRBD1 matches 9 bases. From germline, CDR1 is SGHDT and CDR2 YYEEEE. With V trimmed by 1 base and J by 7 bases, 2 bases remained unmatched. The CDR3 totals 13 residues. The CDR3, as DNA: TGTGCCAGCAGCTTGTGGGGACAGGGTGAAGCTTTCTTT. Its translation is CASSLWGQGEAFF.

This chain joins TRBV14 and TRBJ2-1; a weak D match, TRBD1 (6 bases). The germline V gene encodes CDR1 SGHDN and CDR2 FVKESK. V was shortened by 0 bases and J by 9 bases, with 15 bases between the two germline ends. The CDR3 has 15 amino acids. CDR3 DNA: TGTGCCAGCAGCCAAGATGTCACAGGGACGGGTGAGCAGTTCTTC. Translated: CASSQDVTGTGEQFF.

This chain joins TRBV5-1 and TRBJ1-6, with TRBD1 matching over 7 bases. After removal of 4 bases from V and 8 bases from J, the junction contained 9 bases not matched to a gene. Germline V gives CDR1 SGHRS, CDR2 YFSETQ. The CDR3 is made up of 15 amino acids. CDR3 residues: CASSPTGDSYSPLHF. CDR3 bases: TGCGCCAGCAGCCCCACAGGGGACTCTTATTCACCCCTCCACTTT.

This clone was counted between two and nine times. The V gene is TRBV5-6, the J gene TRBJ2-7; 13 bases map to TRBD2. Germline CDR1 SGHDT, CDR2 YYEEEE. The V and J ends lost 3 bases and 0 bases, in that order; junction bases with no gene match: 3. The CDR3 contains 16 residues. The CDR3 sequence is CASSYGLAGVSYEQYF. The CDR3 bases are TGTGCCAGCAGCTACGGACTAGCGGGGGTCTCCTACGAGCAGTACTTC.

This chain links TRBV15 with TRBJ2-3, with D unresolved. Deletions cut 1 base from V and 11 bases from J, with 7 bases between. CDR3 length: 11 residues. Germline lookup yields CDR1 LNHNV and CDR2 YYDKDF (reference sequence). Here the CDR3 DNA reads TGTGCCACCAGCAGAGGGGGTTGGCAGTATTTT. It translates to CATSRGGWQYF.

The V gene is TRBV9, the J gene TRBJ2-5, with D perhaps TRBD2 (5 bases). CDR1 and CDR2 from the germline V gene are SGDLS and YYNGEE. The CDR3 has 17 residues. V lost 0 bases to trimming and J lost 2 bases, with 17 bases between them. The chain's CDR3 is CASSVARSVQRQETQYF. The CDR3 nucleotides are TGTGCCAGCAGCGTAGCTCGTAGCGTTCAGCGGCAAGAGACCCAGTACTTC.

The CDR3 is CASSLSTGRSYGYTF. CDR3 bases: TGTGCCAGCAGTTTATCGACAGGGCGCAGCTATGGCTACACCTTC. V is TRBV27 and J is TRBJ1-2; TRBD1 aligns across 7 bases. The V and J ends lost 0 bases and 4 bases, in that order; junction bases with no gene match: 5. The CDR3 runs 15 residues. CDR1 and CDR2 (germline): MNHEY, SMNVEV (reference sequence).

The chain employs TRBV5-6 and TRBJ1-2; D is uncertain. The CDR3 has 14 residues. V lost 0 bases to trimming and J lost 7 bases, with 13 bases between them. Germline values: CDR1 SGHDT, CDR2 YYEEEE. In nucleotides, the CDR3 is TGTGCCAGCAGCTTGGAAGTAAGGACGCGTGGCTACACCTTC. The encoded protein is CASSLEVRTRGYTF. The full variable domain, in which reference TRBV5-6 and TRBJ1-2 provide the parts outside the CDR3, is DAGVTQSPTHLIKTRGQQVTLRCSPKSGHDTVSWYQQALGQGPQFIFQYYEEEERQRGNFPDRFSGHQFPNYSSELNVNALLLGDSALYLCASSLEVRTRGYTFGSGTRLTVV.

V is TRBV5-1 and J is TRBJ2-5; D gene ambiguous. V lost 0 bases, J lost 5 bases, and 11 bases lay in between. The CDR3 extends over 14 amino acids. CDR1 and CDR2 (germline): SGHRS, YFSETQ. The CDR3 reads CASSLGPGEETQYF. CDR3 nucleotide sequence: TGCGCCAGCAGCTTGGGCCCGGGTGAGGAGACCCAGTACTTC.

The gene calls are TRBV9 and TRBJ2-7; D gene unclear. CDR3 length equals 16 residues. V lost 0 bases to trimming and J lost 2 bases, with 15 bases between them. Germline V gives CDR1 SGDLS, CDR2 YYNGEE. CDR3 in amino acids: CASSVGSTLSPYEQYF. CDR3 nucleotides: TGTGCCAGCAGCGTAGGGTCGACACTCTCCCCCTACGAGCAGTACTTC.

As concerns this clone: In the same sample, other DNA sequences code for this CDR3. The chain combines TRBV19 with TRBJ2-3, with D possibly TRBD2 on 6 matching bases. The germline V gene encodes CDR1 LNHDA and CDR2 SQIVND (reference sequence). This CDR3 has 15 residues. V was clipped by 3 bases and J by 2 bases, with 12 bases between them. CDR3 sequence (DNA): TGTGCCAGTAGTATTGCGGGGAGAATCACAGATACGCAGTATTTT. Protein: CASSIAGRITDTQYF.

This sequence joins TRBV28 and TRBJ1-2; D might be TRBD1 (5 bases). The CDR3 has 15 amino acids. The V and J ends lost 6 bases and 4 bases respectively, with 18 bases between them. Germline V lookup: CDR1 MDHEN, CDR2 SYDVKM. This CDR3 is CASSPGQGSRYGYTF. CDR3 nucleotide sequence: TGTGCCAGCAGCCCCGGGCAGGGTAGTCGCTATGGCTACACCTTC.

This clone was seen a few times. The rearrangement uses TRBV9 and TRBJ1-5; D gene uncertain. This CDR3 is 14 amino acids long. Germline V CDR1 and CDR2: SGDLS, YYNGEE. With 3 bases removed from V and 0 bases from J, the gap between germline ends came to 7 bases. CDR3 sequence reads: CASSDPDSNQPQHF. The CDR3 bases are TGTGCCAGCAGCGATCCTGATAGCAATCAGCCCCAGCATTTT.

In this sample, this clone turned up a few times. The chain carries TRBV7-8 and TRBJ1-2, with 7 nucleotides matching TRBD1. With V trimmed by 5 bases and J by 4 bases, 10 bases remained unmatched. The CDR3 is 15 residues long. Germline CDR1 reads SGHVS; CDR2 reads FQNEAQ. CDR3 in amino acids: CASSTQGKWSYGYTF. For the CDR3, the DNA is TGTGCCAGCAGCACACAGGGGAAGTGGAGCTATGGCTACACCTTC. Full variable domain (rest looked up from reference TRBV7-8 and TRBJ1-2): GAGVSQSPRYKVAKRGQDVALRCDPISGHVSLFWYQQALGQGPEFLTYFQNEAQLDKSGLPSDRFFAERPEGSVSTLKIQRTQQEDSAVYLCASSTQGKWSYGYTFGSGTRLTVV.